The T cell receptor beta chain under discussion was sequenced for a study of cytomegalovirus exposure and HLA in healthy donors. The CDR3 totals 13 residues. CDR1 is SGHRS, CDR2 YFSETQ, per germline. V dropped 2 bases and J dropped 6 bases, with 11 bases sitting between them. The PCR employed 60 Vbeta primers together with 13 Jbeta primers. Assay used: immunoSEQ multiplex PCR; TCRdb lists only in-frame clones, some missing. The data contain roughly 120,000 clones, over 60% of them singletons. The V call is TRBV5-1, the J call TRBJ2-5; no firm D call. Sequenced: PBMCs. The source is a woman aged 55-69 years in good health and CMV-seropositive. The CDR3: CASSFGELKTQYF. Here the CDR3 DNA reads TGCGCCAGCAGCTTTGGAGAGTTGAAGACCCAGTACTTC.